The 22 T cell receptor beta chains below come from one sample, sequenced in a study of T cells in Graves' hyperthyroidism and ophthalmopathy. Amplified regions were TCR beta CDR3 sequences from RNA transcripts. First-round RT-PCR of the TCR CDR3 relied on the HTBI primer set. TCRdb used MiXCR to reprocess the multiplex PCR reads, holding one entry per CDR3 protein. The table has a few hundred thousand distinct CDR3 sequences, 15% to 19% seen once. Sequencing input: blood. These receptor sequences come from a woman younger than 30 with Graves' hyperthyroidism.

This clonotype was detected many times. The chain links TRBV29-1 to TRBJ2-7; D possibly matches TRBD1 or TRBD2 (5 bases each). The CDR3 length is 13 residues. CDR1 and CDR2 (germline): SQVTM, ANQGSEA. V was pared by 2 bases and J by 5 bases, with 13 bases between. The CDR3 DNA follows: TGCAGCGTTGAACTCGGGACGTTCGACGAGCAGTACTTC. It is translated as CSVELGTFDEQYF.

On this clonotype: A much larger clone lies a single base off, so this may be a read error. V is TRBV28 and J is TRBJ1-2; D gene uncertain. Germline lookup yields CDR1 MDHEN and CDR2 SYDVKM. The CDR3 is 13 residues long. The CDR3, as DNA: TGTGTCAGCAAGGACTCCCTTAACTATGGCTACACCTTC. This sequence encodes CVSKDSLNYGYTF.

This clonotype was picked up many times. V gene TRBV15 combines with J gene TRBJ1-1; 7 bases are a match to TRBD1. The trim removed 3 bases at V and 4 bases at J, leaving 5 bases unmatched. The germline V gene encodes CDR1 LNHNV and CDR2 YYDKDF (reference sequence). This CDR3 has 14 amino acids. The CDR3: CATSRPTGSTEAFF. The CDR3 DNA sequence: TGTGCCACCAGCAGGCCGACAGGGTCCACTGAAGCTTTCTTT.

The V gene is TRBV7-2, the J gene TRBJ2-3; weak D call: TRBD2 (6 bases). Germline CDR1 and CDR2: SGHTA and FQGNSA. Trimming pared 5 bases from V and 0 bases from J, leaving 12 bases between. The CDR3 is 15 residues long. CDR3 sequence (DNA): TGTGCCAGCAGCCTGGGGGGAGACAGCACAGATACGCAGTATTTT. Its translation: CASSLGGDSTDTQYF.

The rearrangement joins TRBV11-2 to TRBJ2-5; 16 nucleotides align to TRBD2. V gave up 4 bases and J gave up 5 bases; unmatched junction bases: 16. CDR3 length: 20 amino acids. Germline V gives CDR1 SGHAT, CDR2 FQNNGV. CDR3 sequence reads: CASSSTSGTSGRAWGETQYF. CDR3 sequence (DNA): TGTGCCAGCAGCTCAACCTCCGGGACTAGCGGGAGGGCCTGGGGGGAGACCCAGTACTTC.

The J gene is TRBJ2-1, the V gene TRBV15, with 14 bases identical to TRBD2. Germline V gene lookup returns CDR1 LNHNV and CDR2 YYDKDF (reference sequence). The CDR3 has 15 residues. Losses at the gene ends were 5 bases for V and 7 bases for J; bases not matched to a gene: 4. The CDR3 region is CATSGRLAGGNEQFF. The CDR3 DNA follows: TGTGCCACCAGCGGTAGACTAGCGGGGGGGAATGAGCAGTTCTTC.

This clonotype has just a few counts. This chain connects TRBV7-3 to TRBJ2-2; tentative D call: TRBD2 (5 bases). This CDR3 region has 16 residues. With 8 bases removed from V and 6 bases from J, the gap between germline ends came to 22 bases. Germline CDR1 SGHTA, CDR2 FQGTGA. CDR3 sequence reads: CASSPSRGLSPGELFF. CDR3 DNA sequence: TGTGCCAGCTCCCCTTCCCGGGGTTTGAGTCCCGGGGAGCTGTTTTTT.

Ten or more counts support this clonotype. The V call is TRBV2, the J call TRBJ1-1; D gene ambiguous. The V gene lost 4 bases and the J gene lost 5 bases, with 11 bases spanning the gap. Germline loops: CDR1 SNHLY, CDR2 FYNNEI. This CDR3 contains 13 residues. CDR3 loop: CASSAGRRTEAFF. The CDR3, as DNA: TGTGCCAGCAGTGCTGGGCGGAGGACTGAAGCTTTCTTT.

The rearrangement joins TRBV5-1 to TRBJ1-1; D not resolved. The CDR3 runs 15 residues. Per the germline V gene, CDR1 is SGHRS and CDR2 is YFSETQ. The germline V and J ends were trimmed by 1 base and 2 bases, with 12 bases remaining between them. Here the CDR3 reads CASSLNTARNTEAFF. The DNA for the CDR3 is TGCGCCAGCAGCTTGAATACAGCCCGTAACACTGAAGCTTTCTTT.

Many counts were recorded for this clonotype. J is TRBJ1-1 and V is TRBV18; D is unresolved. Germline V CDR1 and CDR2: KGHSH, LQKENI. V lost 0 bases and J lost 4, with 12 bases in between. The CDR3 covers 15 residues. The CDR3 coding sequence is TGTGCCAGCTCACCACCGAGGACGCTGGGCACTGAAGCTTTCTTT. Its translation: CASSPPRTLGTEAFF.

The chain uses TRBV7-6 and TRBJ2-5; D is perhaps TRBD2 (6 bases). CDR1 SGHVS and CDR2 FNYEAQ come from the germline V gene. The CDR3 loop spans 13 amino acids. CDR3: CAITRGTDKTQYF. CDR3 bases: TGTGCGATCACCCGGGGGACGGACAAGACCCAGTACTTC.

This clonotype was detected a few times. The chain links TRBV20-1 to TRBJ1-5, with D tentatively TRBD1 (6 bases). V lost 4 bases, J lost 2 bases, and 12 bases lay in between. Germline V gives CDR1 DFQATT, CDR2 SNEGSKA (reference sequence). The CDR3 is 14 amino acids. Here the CDR3 reads CSAIGPGGNQPQHF. The CDR3 DNA follows: TGCAGTGCTATTGGTCCAGGGGGCAATCAGCCCCAGCATTTT.

This rearrangement joins TRBV18 to TRBJ2-1; 9 bases line up with TRBD1. The V gene's germline CDR1 is KGHSH and CDR2 LQKENI. The V segment lost 4 bases and the J segment 4 bases; nucleotides outside the gene matches: 8. The CDR3 sequence is 16 residues long. CDR3 in DNA: TGTGCCAGCTCACTTGAAGCACAGGGGGCGTACAATGAGCAGTTCTTC. Amino acids: CASSLEAQGAYNEQFF.

There are a few counts of this clonotype. This rearrangement joins TRBV20-1 to TRBJ2-7; 9 nucleotides agree with TRBD2. Germline CDR1 and CDR2: DFQATT and SNEGSKA (reference sequence). V lost 6 bases to trimming and J lost 6 bases; unmatched junction nucleotides: 12. The CDR3 runs 14 residues. The chain's CDR3 is CSAKGREGPLEQYF. The CDR3 nucleotides read TGCAGTGCCAAAGGGCGGGAGGGCCCTCTCGAGCAGTACTTC.

V and J are TRBV19 and TRBJ1-1; TRBD1 agrees at 7 bases. The CDR3 length is 13 residues. Losses at the gene ends were 5 bases for V and 4 bases for J; bases not matched to a gene: 4. CDR1 LNHDA and CDR2 SQIVND come from the germline V gene (reference sequence). The CDR3 protein is CASSHRGFTEAFF. The CDR3 DNA sequence: TGTGCCAGTAGTCACAGGGGTTTCACTGAAGCTTTCTTT. Supplemented by reference TRBV19 and TRBJ1-1, the full variable domain reads DGGITQSPKYLFRKEGQNVTLSCEQNLNHDAMYWYRQDPGQGLRLIYYSQIVNDFQKGDIAEGYSVSREKKESFPLTVTSAQKNPTAFYLCASSHRGFTEAFFGQGTRLTVV.

Only a few counts were recorded for this clonotype. The gene calls are TRBV5-6 and TRBJ2-7, with a weak D call TRBD1 (5 bases). CDR3 size: 14 residues. CDR1 and CDR2 (germline): SGHDT, YYEEEE. With 2 bases removed from V and 0 bases from J, the gap between germline ends came to 9 bases. CDR3 protein: CASSFRGSSYEQYF. CDR3 bases: TGTGCCAGCAGCTTTAGGGGAAGCTCCTACGAGCAGTACTTC. The whole variable domain, remainder taken from reference TRBV5-6 and TRBJ2-7, is DAGVTQSPTHLIKTRGQQVTLRCSPKSGHDTVSWYQQALGQGPQFIFQYYEEEERQRGNFPDRFSGHQFPNYSSELNVNALLLGDSALYLCASSFRGSSYEQYFGPGTRLTVT.

This clonotype occurred many times. This rearrangement joins TRBV20-1 to TRBJ2-7; TRBD2 agrees at 7 bases. Germline assignment: CDR1 DFQATT and CDR2 SNEGSKA (reference sequence). This CDR3 region has 13 residues. J gave up 6 bases and V 0 bases, and 5 bases lay outside the gene matches. The CDR3 nucleotides are TGCAGTGCTAGAGACCCCGGGAGGACCGAGCAGTACTTC. This encodes CSARDPGRTEQYF.

This clonotype was seen at least ten times. The chain has TRBV12-5 and TRBJ2-2; 9 bases match TRBD2. V shed 6 bases and J 3 bases; nucleotides not matched to a gene: 2. Per the germline V gene, CDR1 is LGHNT and CDR2 is FRNRAP. The CDR3 runs to 14 residues. The CDR3 DNA reads as TGTGCTAGTGGGAGCGGGGGGTACACCGGGGAGCTGTTTTTT. The encoded protein is CASGSGGYTGELFF. Using reference TRBV12-5 and TRBJ2-2 for the parts outside the CDR3, the full variable domain is DARVTQTPRHKVTEMGQEVTMRCQPILGHNTVFWYRQTMMQGLELLAYFRNRAPLDDSGMPKDRFSAEMPDATLATLKIQPSEPRDSAVYFCASGSGGYTGELFFGEGSRLTVL.

This clonotype showed up many times. V and J are TRBV27 and TRBJ1-2; 8 nucleotides match TRBD1. Germline CDR1 and CDR2: MNHEY and SMNVEV (reference sequence). The trim removed 1 base at V and 2 bases at J, leaving 12 bases unmatched. This CDR3 has 18 residues. The CDR3 bases are TGTGCCAGCAGTTTATTACCCCCAGGACAGGGCCCAAACTATGGCTACACCTTC. Protein product: CASSLLPPGQGPNYGYTF.

In this sample, this clonotype turned up a few times. The chain joins TRBV7-8 to TRBJ1-6, with TRBD1 matching 7 bases. V trimming: 2 bases; J trimming: 6 bases; junction bases outside the gene matches: 10. This CDR3 spans 17 amino acids. Germline V gene data show CDR1 as SGHVS and CDR2 as FQNEAQ. The CDR3 nucleotides read TGTGCCAGCAGCTTAATCCCGTTTAGACAGGGTAATTCACCCCTCCACTTT. The encoded protein is CASSLIPFRQGNSPLHF.

This clonotype was counted many times. This chain links TRBV20-1 with TRBJ2-5; 8 bases fit TRBD2. The germline CDR1 and CDR2 sequences are DFQATT and SNEGSKA (reference sequence). CDR3 size: 18 residues. V lost 1 base and J lost 5; bases outside the gene matches: 18. CDR3 bases: TGCAGTGCTAGAGTGCCCGGCAGCGGGAGAGGCTCTCGGGAGACCCAGTACTTC. Translating gives CSARVPGSGRGSRETQYF.

This clonotype has just a few counts. The chain uses TRBV6-1 and TRBJ1-4; no clear D. The V gene lost 11 bases and the J gene lost 6 bases, with 10 bases spanning the gap. Germline CDR1 is MNHNS and CDR2 is SASEGT. This CDR3 has 11 residues. For the CDR3, the DNA is TGTGCCGCCGGGGAGGATGAAAAACTGTTTTTT. It yields the protein CAAGEDEKLFF.